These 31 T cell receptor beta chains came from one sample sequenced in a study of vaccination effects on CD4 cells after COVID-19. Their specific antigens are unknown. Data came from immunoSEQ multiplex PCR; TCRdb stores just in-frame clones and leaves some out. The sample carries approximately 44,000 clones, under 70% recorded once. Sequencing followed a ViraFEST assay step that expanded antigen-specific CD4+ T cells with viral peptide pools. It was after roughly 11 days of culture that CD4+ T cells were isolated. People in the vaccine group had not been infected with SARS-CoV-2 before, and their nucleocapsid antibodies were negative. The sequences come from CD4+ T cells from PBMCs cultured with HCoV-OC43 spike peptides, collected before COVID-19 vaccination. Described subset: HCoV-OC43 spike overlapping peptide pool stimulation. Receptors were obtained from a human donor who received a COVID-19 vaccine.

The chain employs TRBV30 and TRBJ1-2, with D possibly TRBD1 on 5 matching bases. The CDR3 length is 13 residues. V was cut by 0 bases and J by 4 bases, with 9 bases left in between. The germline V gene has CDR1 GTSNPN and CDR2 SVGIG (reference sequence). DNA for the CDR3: TGTGCCTGGAGTGTACAGAGGGGCTATGGCTACACCTTC. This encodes CAWSVQRGYGYTF.

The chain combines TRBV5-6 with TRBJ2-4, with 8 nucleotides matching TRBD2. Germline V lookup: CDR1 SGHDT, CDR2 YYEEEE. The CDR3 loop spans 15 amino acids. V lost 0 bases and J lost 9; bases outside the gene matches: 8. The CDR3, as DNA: TGTGCCAGCAGCTTGGAGGGGCGGGGGGCCGGCATTCAGTACTTC. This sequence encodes CASSLEGRGAGIQYF.

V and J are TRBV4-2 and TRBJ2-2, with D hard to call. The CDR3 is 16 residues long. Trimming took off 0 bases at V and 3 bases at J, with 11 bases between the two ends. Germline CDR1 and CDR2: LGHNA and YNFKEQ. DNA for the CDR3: TGTGCCAGCAGCCAAGATTGGAGAGTAGACACCGGGGAGCTGTTTTTT. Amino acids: CASSQDWRVDTGELFF.

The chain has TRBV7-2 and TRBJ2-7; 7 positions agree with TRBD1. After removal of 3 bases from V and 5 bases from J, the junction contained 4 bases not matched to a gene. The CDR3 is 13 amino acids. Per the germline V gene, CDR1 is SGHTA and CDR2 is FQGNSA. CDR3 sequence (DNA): TGTGCCAGCAGCTTTAAACAGGGGAACGAGCAGTACTTC. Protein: CASSFKQGNEQYF.

CDR3 DNA: TGTGCCAGCAGCCCAGTGGGGGGAAACACCATATATTTT. It translates to CASSPVGGNTIYF. This chain uses TRBV7-9 with TRBJ1-3; no definite D call. Per germline, CDR1 SEHNR and CDR2 FQNEAQ (reference sequence). V shed 5 bases and J shed 4 bases, with 9 bases lying between them. The CDR3 has 13 amino acids.

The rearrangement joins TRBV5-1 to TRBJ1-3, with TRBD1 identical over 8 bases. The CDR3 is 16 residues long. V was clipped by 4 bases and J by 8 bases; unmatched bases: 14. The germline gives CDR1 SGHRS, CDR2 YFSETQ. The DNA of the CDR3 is TGCGCCAGCAGCGCGAGACAGGGGACGGATGGGGACACCATATATTTT. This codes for CASSARQGTDGDTIYF.

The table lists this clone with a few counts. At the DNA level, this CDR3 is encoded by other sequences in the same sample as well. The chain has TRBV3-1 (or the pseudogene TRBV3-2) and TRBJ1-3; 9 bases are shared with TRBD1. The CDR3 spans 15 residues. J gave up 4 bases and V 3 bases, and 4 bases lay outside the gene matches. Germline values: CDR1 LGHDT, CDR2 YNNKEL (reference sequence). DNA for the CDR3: TGTGCCAGCAGCCAGACAGGGGGACCCGGAAACACCATATATTTT. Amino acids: CASSQTGGPGNTIYF.

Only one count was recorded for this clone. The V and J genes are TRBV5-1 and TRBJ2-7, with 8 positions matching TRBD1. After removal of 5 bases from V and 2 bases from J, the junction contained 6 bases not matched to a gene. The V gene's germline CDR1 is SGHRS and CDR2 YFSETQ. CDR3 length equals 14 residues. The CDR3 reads CASRQGQGPYEQYF. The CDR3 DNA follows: TGCGCCAGCAGACAAGGACAGGGCCCCTACGAGCAGTACTTC.

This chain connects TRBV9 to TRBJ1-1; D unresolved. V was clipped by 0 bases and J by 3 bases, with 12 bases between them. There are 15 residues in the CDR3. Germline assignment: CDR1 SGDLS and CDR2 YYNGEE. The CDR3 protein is CASSVAGRVDTEAFF. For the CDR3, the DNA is TGTGCCAGCAGCGTAGCGGGGAGGGTAGACACTGAAGCTTTCTTT.

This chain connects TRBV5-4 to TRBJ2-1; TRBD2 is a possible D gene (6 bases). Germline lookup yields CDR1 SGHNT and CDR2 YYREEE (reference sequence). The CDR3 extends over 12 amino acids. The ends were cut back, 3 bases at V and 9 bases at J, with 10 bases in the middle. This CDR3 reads CASSSVGGEQFF. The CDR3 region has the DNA TGTGCCAGCAGCTCTGTGGGGGGTGAGCAGTTCTTC.

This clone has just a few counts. The CDR3 reads CASSPYDPGQGGTEAFF. The CDR3 DNA follows: TGCGCCAGCAGCCCCTATGATCCCGGACAGGGCGGCACTGAAGCTTTCTTT. The chain combines TRBV5-1 with TRBJ1-1; 8 bases map to TRBD1. The CDR3 is 17 amino acids. V shed 4 bases, J shed 4 bases, and the junction held 15 bases outside the gene matches. Germline lookup yields CDR1 SGHRS and CDR2 YFSETQ.

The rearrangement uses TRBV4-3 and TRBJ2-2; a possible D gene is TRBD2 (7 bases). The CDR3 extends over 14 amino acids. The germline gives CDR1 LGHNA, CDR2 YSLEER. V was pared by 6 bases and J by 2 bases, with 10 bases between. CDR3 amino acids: CASRGGVNTGELFF. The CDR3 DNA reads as TGCGCCAGCAGAGGGGGGGTAAACACCGGGGAGCTGTTTTTT.

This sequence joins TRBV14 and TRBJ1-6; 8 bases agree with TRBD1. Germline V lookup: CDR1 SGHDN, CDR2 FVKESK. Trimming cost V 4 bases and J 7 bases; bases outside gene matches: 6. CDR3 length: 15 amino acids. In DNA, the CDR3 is TGTGCCAGCAGCCCGCCCGGGACAGGAAATTCACCCCTCCACTTT. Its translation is CASSPPGTGNSPLHF. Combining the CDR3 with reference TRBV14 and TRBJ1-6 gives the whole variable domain EAGVTQFPSHSVIEKGQTVTLRCDPISGHDNLYWYRRVMGKEIKFLLHFVKESKQDESGMPNNRFLAERTGGTYSTLKVQPAELEDSGVYFCASSPPGTGNSPLHFGNGTRLTVT.

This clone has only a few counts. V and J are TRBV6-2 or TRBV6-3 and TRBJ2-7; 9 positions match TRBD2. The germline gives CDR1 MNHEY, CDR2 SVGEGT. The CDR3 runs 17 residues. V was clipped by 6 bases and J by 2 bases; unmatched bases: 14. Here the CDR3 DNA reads TGTGCCAGCAGCCCACTGAAGCTACGCGGGAGGGCCTACGAGCAGTACTTC. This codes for CASSPLKLRGRAYEQYF.

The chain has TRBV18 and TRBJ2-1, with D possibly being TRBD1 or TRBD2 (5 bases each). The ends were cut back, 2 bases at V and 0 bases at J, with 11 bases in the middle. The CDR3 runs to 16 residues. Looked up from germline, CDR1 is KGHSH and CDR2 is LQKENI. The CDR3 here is CASSPNPGSSYNEQFF. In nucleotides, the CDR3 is TGTGCCAGCTCACCAAACCCAGGGAGCTCCTACAATGAGCAGTTCTTC.

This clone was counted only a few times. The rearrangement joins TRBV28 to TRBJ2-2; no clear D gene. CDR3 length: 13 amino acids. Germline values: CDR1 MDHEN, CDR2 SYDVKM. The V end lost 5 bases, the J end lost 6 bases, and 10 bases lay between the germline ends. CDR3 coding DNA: TGTGCCAGCAGTGTCCTTCGCCCCGGGGAGCTGTTTTTT. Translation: CASSVLRPGELFF.

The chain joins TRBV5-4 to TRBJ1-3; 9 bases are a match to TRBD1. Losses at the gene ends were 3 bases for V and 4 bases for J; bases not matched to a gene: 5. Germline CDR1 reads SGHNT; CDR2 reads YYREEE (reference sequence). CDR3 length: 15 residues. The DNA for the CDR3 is TGTGCCAGCAGCTGGGGACAGGGAAAGGGAAACACCATATATTTT. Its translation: CASSWGQGKGNTIYF.

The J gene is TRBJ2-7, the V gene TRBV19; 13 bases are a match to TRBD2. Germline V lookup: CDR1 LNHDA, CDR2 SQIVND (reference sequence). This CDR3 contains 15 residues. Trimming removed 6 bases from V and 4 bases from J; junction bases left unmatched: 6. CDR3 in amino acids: CASSPRGLAGYEQYF. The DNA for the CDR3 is TGTGCCAGTAGCCCCCGGGGACTAGCGGGGTACGAGCAGTACTTC.

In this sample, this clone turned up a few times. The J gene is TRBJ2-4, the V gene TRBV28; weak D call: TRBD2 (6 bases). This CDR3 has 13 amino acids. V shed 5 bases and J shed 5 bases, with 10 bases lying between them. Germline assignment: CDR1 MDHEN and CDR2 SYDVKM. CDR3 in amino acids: CASSREWQNIQYF. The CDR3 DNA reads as TGTGCCAGCAGTCGGGAGTGGCAAAACATTCAGTACTTC.

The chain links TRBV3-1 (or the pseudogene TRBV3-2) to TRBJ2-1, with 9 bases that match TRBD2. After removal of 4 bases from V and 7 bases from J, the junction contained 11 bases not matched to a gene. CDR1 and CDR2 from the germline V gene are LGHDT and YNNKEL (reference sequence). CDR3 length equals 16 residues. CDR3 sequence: CASSPLSAGGPNEQFF. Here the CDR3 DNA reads TGTGCCAGCAGCCCCCTCTCGGCGGGAGGGCCAAATGAGCAGTTCTTC.

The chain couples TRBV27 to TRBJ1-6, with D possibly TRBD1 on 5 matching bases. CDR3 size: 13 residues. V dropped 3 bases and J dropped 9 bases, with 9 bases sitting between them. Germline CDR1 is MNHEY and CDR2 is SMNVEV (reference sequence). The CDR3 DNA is TGTGCCAGCAGTTTGGGGACGGTTTCACCCCTCCACTTT. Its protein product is CASSLGTVSPLHF.

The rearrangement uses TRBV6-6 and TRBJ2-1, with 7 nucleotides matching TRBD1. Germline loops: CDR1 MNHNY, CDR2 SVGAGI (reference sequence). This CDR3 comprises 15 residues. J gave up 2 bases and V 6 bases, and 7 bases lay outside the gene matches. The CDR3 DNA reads TGTGCCAGCAGCCTCGGACAGGCCCCCTACAATGAGCAGTTCTTC. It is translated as CASSLGQAPYNEQFF.

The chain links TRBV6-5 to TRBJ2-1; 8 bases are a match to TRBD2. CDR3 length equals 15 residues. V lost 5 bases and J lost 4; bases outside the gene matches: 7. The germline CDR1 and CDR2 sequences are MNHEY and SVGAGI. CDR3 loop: CASSRSGSGYNEQFF. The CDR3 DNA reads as TGTGCCAGCAGTCGCAGCGGGAGCGGGTACAATGAGCAGTTCTTC.

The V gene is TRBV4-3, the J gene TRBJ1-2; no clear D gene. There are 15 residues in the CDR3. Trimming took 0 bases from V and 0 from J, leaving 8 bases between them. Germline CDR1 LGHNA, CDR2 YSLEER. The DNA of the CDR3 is TGCGCCAGCAGCCAAGAAGAGTCGTCTAACTATGGCTACACCTTC. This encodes CASSQEESSNYGYTF.

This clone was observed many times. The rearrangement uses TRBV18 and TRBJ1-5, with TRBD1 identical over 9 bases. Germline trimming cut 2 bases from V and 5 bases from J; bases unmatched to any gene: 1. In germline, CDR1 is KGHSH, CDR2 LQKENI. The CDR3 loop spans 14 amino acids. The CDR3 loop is CASSPTGGYQPQHF. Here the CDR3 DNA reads TGTGCCAGCTCACCAACAGGGGGCTATCAGCCCCAGCATTTT.

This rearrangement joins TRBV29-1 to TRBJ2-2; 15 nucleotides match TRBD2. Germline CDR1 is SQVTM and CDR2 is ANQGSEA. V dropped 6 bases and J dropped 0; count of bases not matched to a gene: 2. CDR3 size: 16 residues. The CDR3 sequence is CSVGTSGRTNTGELFF. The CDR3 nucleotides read TGCAGCGTCGGGACTAGCGGGAGGACGAACACCGGGGAGCTGTTTTTT.

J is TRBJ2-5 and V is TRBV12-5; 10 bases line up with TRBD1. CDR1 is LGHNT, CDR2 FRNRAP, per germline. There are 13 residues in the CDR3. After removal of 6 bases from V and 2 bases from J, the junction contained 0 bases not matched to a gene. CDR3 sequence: CASGDRGQETQYF. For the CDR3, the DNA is TGTGCTAGTGGGGACAGGGGGCAAGAGACCCAGTACTTC. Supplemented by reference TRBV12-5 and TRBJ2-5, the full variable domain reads DARVTQTPRHKVTEMGQEVTMRCQPILGHNTVFWYRQTMMQGLELLAYFRNRAPLDDSGMPKDRFSAEMPDATLATLKIQPSEPRDSAVYFCASGDRGQETQYFGPGTRLLVL.

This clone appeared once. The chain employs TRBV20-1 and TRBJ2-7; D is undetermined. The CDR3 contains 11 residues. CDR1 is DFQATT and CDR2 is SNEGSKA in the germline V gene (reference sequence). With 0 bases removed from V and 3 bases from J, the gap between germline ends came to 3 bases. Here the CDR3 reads CSARESYEQYF. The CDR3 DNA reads TGCAGTGCTAGAGAGAGCTACGAGCAGTACTTC.

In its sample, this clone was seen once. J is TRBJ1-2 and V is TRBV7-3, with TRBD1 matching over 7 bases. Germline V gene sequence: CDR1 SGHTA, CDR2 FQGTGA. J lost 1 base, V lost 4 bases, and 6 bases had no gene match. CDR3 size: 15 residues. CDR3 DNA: TGTGCCAGCAGCTCACAGGGGCTCCTTAACTATGGCTACACCTTC. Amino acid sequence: CASSSQGLLNYGYTF.

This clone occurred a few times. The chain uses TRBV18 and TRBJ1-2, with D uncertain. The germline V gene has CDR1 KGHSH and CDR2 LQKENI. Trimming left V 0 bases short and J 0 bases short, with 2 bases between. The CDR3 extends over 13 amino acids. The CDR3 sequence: CASSPPANYGYTF. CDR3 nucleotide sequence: TGTGCCAGCTCACCACCAGCTAACTATGGCTACACCTTC.

CDR3 DNA: TGTGCCATCCGGGGCCGCAGAGGGACAGATACGCAGTATTTT. Translating gives CAIRGRRGTDTQYF. The rearrangement links TRBV10-3 to TRBJ2-3; D tentatively reads TRBD1 or TRBD2 (5 bases each). The CDR3 is made up of 14 amino acids. V was trimmed by 8 bases and J by 3 bases, leaving 15 bases between them. Per germline, CDR1 ENHRY and CDR2 SYGVKD.